This T cell receptor beta chain was retrieved from a study of CD8 T cells in ankylosing spondylitis. Overall study findings and caveats: Past studies reported some motif variants in reactive arthritis synovial fluid and blood. Researchers reportedly found disease-linked clones significantly enriched in matched ankylosing spondylitis synovial fluid. For ankylosing spondylitis blood, a TCR beta motif of about eight highly homologous variants appeared characteristic.

There are many counts of this clonotype. Its antigen is currently unknown. Germline V gene sequence: CDR1 SGHRS, CDR2 YFSETQ. This CDR3 has 15 residues. Trimming left V 2 bases short and J 0 bases short, with 11 bases between. Quantitative 5'-RACE with molecular barcodes was used to make the TCR beta libraries. One entry per CDR3 protein results from TCRdb running MiXCR on the 5' RACE reads. The sample gives 200,000 to 250,000 distinct CDR3 sequences, roughly a tenth of which show up once; approximately 20% is in the top ten. This clonotype was obtained from a male donor with ankylosing spondylitis or in good health (not recorded which). V and J are TRBV5-1 and TRBJ1-1; D perhaps matches TRBD1 (5 bases). Sequencing was carried out using blood, either unsorted or a sorted T cell fraction (not recorded which). In nucleotides, the CDR3 is TGCGCCAGCAGCTTATGGGTAGGGGTGAACACTGAAGCTTTCTTT. Amino acids: CASSLWVGVNTEAFF. Looking up the rest from reference TRBV5-1 and TRBJ1-1 gives the full variable domain: KAGVTQTPRYLIKTRGQQVTLSCSPISGHRSVSWYQQTPGQGLQFLFEYFSETQRNKGNFPGRFSGRQFSNSRSEMNVSTLELGDSALYLCASSLWVGVNTEAFFGQGTRLTVV.